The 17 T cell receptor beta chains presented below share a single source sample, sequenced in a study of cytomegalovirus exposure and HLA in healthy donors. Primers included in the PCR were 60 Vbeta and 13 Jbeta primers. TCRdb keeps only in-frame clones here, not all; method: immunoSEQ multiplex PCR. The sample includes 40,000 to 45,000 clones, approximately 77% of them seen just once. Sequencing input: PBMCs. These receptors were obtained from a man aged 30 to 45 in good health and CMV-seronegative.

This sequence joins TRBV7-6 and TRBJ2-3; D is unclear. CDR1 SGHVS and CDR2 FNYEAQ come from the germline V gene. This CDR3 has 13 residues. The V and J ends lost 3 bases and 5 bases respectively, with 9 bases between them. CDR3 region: CASSLLLEDTQYF. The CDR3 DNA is TGTGCCAGCAGCTTGCTTCTAGAAGATACGCAGTATTTT. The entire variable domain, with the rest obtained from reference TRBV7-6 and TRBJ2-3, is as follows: GAGVSQSPRYKVTKRGQDVALRCDPISGHVSLYWYRQALGQGPEFLTYFNYEAQQDKSGLPNDRFSAERPEGSISTLTIQRTEQRDSAMYRCASSLLLEDTQYFGPGTRLTVL.

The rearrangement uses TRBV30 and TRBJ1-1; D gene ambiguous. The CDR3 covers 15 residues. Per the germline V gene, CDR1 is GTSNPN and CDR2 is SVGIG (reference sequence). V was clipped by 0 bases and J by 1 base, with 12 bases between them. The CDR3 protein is CAWSVQLGANTEAFF. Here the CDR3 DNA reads TGTGCCTGGAGTGTACAGCTCGGCGCGAACACTGAAGCTTTCTTT.

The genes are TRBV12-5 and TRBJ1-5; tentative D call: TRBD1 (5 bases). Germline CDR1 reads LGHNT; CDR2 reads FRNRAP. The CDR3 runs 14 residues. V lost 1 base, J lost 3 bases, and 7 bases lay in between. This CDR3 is CASGLGGTNQPQHF. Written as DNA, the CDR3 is TGTGCTAGTGGTTTGGGGGGCACCAATCAGCCCCAGCATTTT.

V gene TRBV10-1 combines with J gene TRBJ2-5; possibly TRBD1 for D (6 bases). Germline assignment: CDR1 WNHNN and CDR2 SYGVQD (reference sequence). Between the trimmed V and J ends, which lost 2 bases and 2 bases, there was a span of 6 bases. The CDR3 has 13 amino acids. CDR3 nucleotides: TGCGCCAGCAGTGAGACAGGGCAAGAGACCCAGTACTTC. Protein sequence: CASSETGQETQYF.

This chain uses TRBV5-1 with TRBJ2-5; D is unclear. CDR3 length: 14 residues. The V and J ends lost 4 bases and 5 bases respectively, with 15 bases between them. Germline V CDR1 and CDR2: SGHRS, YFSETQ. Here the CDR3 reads CASSPMSGRETQYF. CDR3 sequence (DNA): TGCGCCAGCAGCCCCATGTCGGGTAGGGAGACCCAGTACTTC.

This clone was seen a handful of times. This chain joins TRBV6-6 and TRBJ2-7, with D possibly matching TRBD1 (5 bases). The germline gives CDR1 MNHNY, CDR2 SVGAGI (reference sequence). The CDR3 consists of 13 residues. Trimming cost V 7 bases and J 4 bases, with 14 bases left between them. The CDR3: CASTPGQGYEQYF. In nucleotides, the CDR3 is TGTGCCAGCACCCCCGGTCAGGGATACGAGCAGTACTTC.

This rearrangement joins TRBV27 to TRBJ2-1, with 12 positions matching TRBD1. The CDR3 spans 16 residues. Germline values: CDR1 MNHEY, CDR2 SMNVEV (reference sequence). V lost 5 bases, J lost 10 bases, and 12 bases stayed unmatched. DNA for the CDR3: TGTGCCAGCAGTCTCACCCGGGACAGGGGGCTTTGGGAGCAGTTCTTC. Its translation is CASSLTRDRGLWEQFF.

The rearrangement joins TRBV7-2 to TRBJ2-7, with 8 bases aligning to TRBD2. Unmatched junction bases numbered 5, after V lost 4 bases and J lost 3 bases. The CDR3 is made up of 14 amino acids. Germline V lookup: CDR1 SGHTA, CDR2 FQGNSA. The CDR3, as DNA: TGTGCCAGCAGCTCATACCTAGCGGGCTACGAGCAGTACTTC. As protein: CASSSYLAGYEQYF.

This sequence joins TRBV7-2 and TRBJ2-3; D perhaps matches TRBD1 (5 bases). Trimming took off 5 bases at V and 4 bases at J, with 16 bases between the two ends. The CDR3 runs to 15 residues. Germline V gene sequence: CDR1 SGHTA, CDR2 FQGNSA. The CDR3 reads CASSRQGLSADTQYF. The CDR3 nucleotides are TGTGCCAGCAGCCGCCAGGGCCTAAGTGCAGATACGCAGTATTTT.

CDR3 loop: CASSELALEGGYGYTF. Written as DNA, the CDR3 is TGCGCCAGCAGTGAGTTGGCCCTAGAAGGGGGCTATGGCTACACCTTC. The chain uses TRBV10-2 and TRBJ1-2; D perhaps matches TRBD1 (6 bases). This CDR3 spans 16 amino acids. V lost 1 base to trimming and J lost 4 bases, with 16 bases between them. The germline CDR1 and CDR2 sequences are WSHSY and SAAADI.

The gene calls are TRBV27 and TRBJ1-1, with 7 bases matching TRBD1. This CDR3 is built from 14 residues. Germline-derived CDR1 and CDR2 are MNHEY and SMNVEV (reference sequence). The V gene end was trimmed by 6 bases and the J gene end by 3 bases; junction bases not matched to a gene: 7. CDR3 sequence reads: CASRQTGVDTEAFF. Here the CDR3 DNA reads TGTGCCAGCAGACAAACAGGGGTCGACACTGAAGCTTTCTTT.

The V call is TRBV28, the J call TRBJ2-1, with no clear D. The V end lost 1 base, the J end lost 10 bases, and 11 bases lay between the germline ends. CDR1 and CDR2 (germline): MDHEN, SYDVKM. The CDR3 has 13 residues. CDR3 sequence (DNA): TGTGCCAGCAGTTTATCCGGAGTCCGGGAGCAGTTCTTC. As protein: CASSLSGVREQFF.

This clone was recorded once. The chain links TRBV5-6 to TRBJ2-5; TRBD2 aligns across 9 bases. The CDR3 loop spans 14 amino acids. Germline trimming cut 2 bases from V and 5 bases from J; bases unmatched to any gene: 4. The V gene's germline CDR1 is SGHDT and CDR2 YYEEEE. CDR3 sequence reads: CASSFGLAIETQYF. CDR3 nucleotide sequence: TGTGCCAGCAGCTTTGGACTAGCGATTGAGACCCAGTACTTC.

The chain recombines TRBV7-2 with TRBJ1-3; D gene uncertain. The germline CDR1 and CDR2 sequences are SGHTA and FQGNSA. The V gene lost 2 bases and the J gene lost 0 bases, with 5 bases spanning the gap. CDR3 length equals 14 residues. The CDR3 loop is CASSLSYSGNTIYF. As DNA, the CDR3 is TGTGCCAGCAGCTTATCTTACTCTGGAAACACCATATATTTT.

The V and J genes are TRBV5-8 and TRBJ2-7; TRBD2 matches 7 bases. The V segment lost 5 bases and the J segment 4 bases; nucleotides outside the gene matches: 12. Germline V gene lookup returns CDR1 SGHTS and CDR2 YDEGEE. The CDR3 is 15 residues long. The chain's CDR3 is CASSPRLGRGYEQYF. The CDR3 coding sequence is TGTGCCAGCAGTCCGAGGCTGGGGAGGGGATACGAGCAGTACTTC.

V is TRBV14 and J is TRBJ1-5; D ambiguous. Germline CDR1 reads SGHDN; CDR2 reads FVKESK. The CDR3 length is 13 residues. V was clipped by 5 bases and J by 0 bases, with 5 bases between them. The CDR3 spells CASSEYSNQPQHF. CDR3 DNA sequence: TGTGCCAGCAGCGAGTATAGCAATCAGCCCCAGCATTTT.

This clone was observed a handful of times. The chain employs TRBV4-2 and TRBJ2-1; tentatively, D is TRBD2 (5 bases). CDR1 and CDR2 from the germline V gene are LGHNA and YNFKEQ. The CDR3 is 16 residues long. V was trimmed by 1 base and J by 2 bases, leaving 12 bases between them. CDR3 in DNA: TGTGCCAGCAGCCAAGTGTCAGCGGCTCCCTACAATGAGCAGTTCTTC. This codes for CASSQVSAAPYNEQFF.